This T cell receptor (beta chain) was recovered during a study of CD8 T cells in Susac syndrome. The trim removed 3 bases at V and 9 bases at J, leaving 21 bases unmatched. The CDR3 consists of 19 residues. CDR1 and CDR2 (germline): DFQATT, SNEGSKA (reference sequence). Findings and limits, study-wide: Clonal expansion of CD8+ cells in Susac peaked in TEMRA cells (and in active patients).

The CD8+ and CD4+ T cells were isolated magnetically using a negative isolation approach, whereas the TEMRA cells were enriched by FACS. RNA, at roughly 0.5 to 1 ug, was reverse transcribed with random hexamers. The immunoSEQ assay covered 54 Vbeta and 13 Jbeta segments for CDR3. Each CDR3 protein gets one entry after TCRdb re-called the immunoSEQ multiplex PCR reads with MiXCR. The sample lists over 70,000 distinct CDR3 sequences, about 95% seen once, with 0.5% to 0.8% in the top ten. With respect to this clonotype: What it binds is unknown.

The V gene is TRBV20-1, the J gene TRBJ1-6; 9 nucleotides line up with TRBD1. The specimen was CD8+ T cells from PBMCs. This TCR came from a human donor with Susac syndrome. DNA of the CDR3: TGCAGTGCTAGCATCTCCGGGACAGGGCCGAATTTGGGGGGTTCACCCCTCCACTTT. As protein: CSASISGTGPNLGGSPLHF.